This T cell receptor (beta chain) is drawn from a study of metastatic and nonmetastatic thyroid tumors. Before thyroid surgery, none of the patients had received any treatment. TCRdb reprocessed the PCR reads using MiXCR. This sample has 30,000 to 40,000 clones, with around 16% found just once. Ten or more counts support this clone. The source material was blood. This sequence was found in a male donor with papillary thyroid cancer or a benign thyroid nodule (not recorded which). Some clones in this sample may be carry-over from other donors' samples.

CDR3 loop: CASSLIAGGLNEQFF. The CDR3 DNA follows: TGTGCCAGCAGCTTAATAGCGGGAGGGCTCAATGAGCAGTTCTTC. The rearrangement links TRBV7-3 to TRBJ2-1; 11 bases map to TRBD2. The junction had 2 bases not matched to a gene; V was cut back by 1 base and J by 6 bases. The CDR3 is made up of 15 amino acids. Germline V gene data show CDR1 as SGHTA and CDR2 as FQGTGA.